A selection of T cell receptor beta chains follows, all from one sample in a study of cytomegalovirus exposure and HLA in healthy donors. Clones were read by immunoSEQ multiplex PCR, and TCRdb kept only the in-frame ones, dropping some. The profile shows fewer than 300,000 clones, about four fifths of them singletons. The source material was PBMCs. Receptor source: a girl aged 2-10 years in good health and CMV-seronegative. Each CDR3 is given with its conserved first and last residue. Each record gives: D gene, V gene, clone size, J gene, CDR3 protein, CDR3 DNA. A D gene is named only where the DNA matches it firmly. For some rows the clone size is stated as once, few or many, or as a class when expanded; others skip it.

TRBD1	TRBV15	few	TRBJ2-1	CATSHRQGDEQFF	TGTGCCACCAGCCACAGACAGGGGGATGAGCAGTTCTTC
-	TRBV9	-	TRBJ1-1	CASSSTWTRGSGTEAFF	TGTGCCAGCAGCTCAACCTGGACTCGGGGTTCGGGCACTGAAGCTTTCTTT
TRBD1	TRBV29-1	-	TRBJ1-1	CSGRDSFTEAFF	TGCAGCGGGAGGGACAGCTTCACTGAAGCTTTCTTT
TRBD2	TRBV13	once	TRBJ2-7	CASSLSGGMRDEQYF	TGTGCCAGCAGCCTAAGCGGGGGGATGAGGGACGAGCAGTACTTC
TRBD1	TRBV10-3	-	TRBJ2-4	CAILDRDRGNIQYF	TGTGCCATCCTTGACAGGGACCGGGGAAACATTCAGTACTTC
TRBD2	TRBV27	few	TRBJ2-1	CASSLKYPSGRTANSYNEQFF	TGTGCCAGCAGTTTAAAATATCCTAGCGGGAGGACCGCGAACTCCTACAATGAGCAGTTCTTC
TRBD1	TRBV7-9	-	TRBJ1-1	CASSPDRGDTEAFF	TGTGCCAGCAGCCCGGACAGGGGTGACACTGAAGCTTTCTTT
TRBD2	TRBV9	-	TRBJ2-1	CASSVDPLAGGRYEQFF	TGTGCCAGCAGCGTAGACCCGCTAGCGGGAGGGAGGTATGAGCAGTTCTTC
-	TRBV9	-	TRBJ2-7	CASSAGVGPSYEQYF	TGTGCCAGCAGCGCGGGAGTGGGTCCTTCCTACGAGCAGTACTTC
-	TRBV7-9	-	TRBJ1-2	CASSQQEYFSYGYTF	TGTGCCAGCAGCCAACAGGAATACTTTTCGTATGGCTACACCTTC
-	TRBV27	-	TRBJ2-3	CASSFQLSGGDTQYF	TGTGCCAGCAGTTTCCAACTTTCCGGCGGAGATACGCAGTATTTT
TRBD2	TRBV7-6	once	TRBJ2-7	CASSLAGGYDEQYF	TGTGCCAGCAGTCTAGCGGGAGGTTATGACGAGCAGTACTTC
-	TRBV7-9	-	TRBJ2-7	CASSFGLASYEQYF	TGTGCCAGCAGCTTTGGGCTGGCCTCCTACGAGCAGTACTTC
-	TRBV9	once	TRBJ1-5	CASSVGAGPNQPQHF	TGTGCCAGCAGCGTAGGTGCGGGGCCGAATCAGCCCCAGCATTTT
-	TRBV5-1	-	TRBJ2-7	CASTGSISYEQYF	TGCGCCAGCACCGGGAGTATCTCCTACGAGCAGTACTTC
-	TRBV19	-	TRBJ2-2	CASSSVGGRTGELFF	TGTGCCAGTAGTTCAGTGGGGGGGCGAACCGGGGAGCTGTTTTTT
TRBD2	TRBV5-6	once	TRBJ2-7	CASRRLAGESSYEQYF	TGTGCCAGCAGGCGACTAGCGGGAGAGAGCTCCTACGAGCAGTACTTC
TRBD2	TRBV7-9	-	TRBJ2-3	CASSMTEGLAGDPTDTQYF	TGTGCCAGCAGCATGACTGAGGGACTAGCGGGAGACCCCACAGATACGCAGTATTTT
-	TRBV27	-	TRBJ1-5	CASSQTRNSNQPQHF	TGTGCCAGCAGTCAAACCAGGAATAGCAATCAGCCCCAGCATTTT
-	TRBV6-1	few	TRBJ1-2	CALRGGRLLYGYTF	TGTGCCTTAAGGGGAGGGCGCCTTCTCTATGGCTACACCTTC
-	TRBV19	-	TRBJ2-2	CASSIPARVNTGELFF	TGTGCCAGTAGTATACCTGCTCGAGTCAACACCGGGGAGCTGTTTTTT
-	TRBV19	few	TRBJ1-2	CASTVGDLHGYTF	TGTGCCAGTACGGTCGGGGATCTGCATGGCTACACCTTC
TRBD2	TRBV7-2	once	TRBJ2-1	CASSLGGGPGNNQFF	TGTGCCAGCAGCTTAGGCGGGGGGCCCGGAAACAATCAGTTCTTC
TRBD2	TRBV10-3	-	TRBJ2-1	CAISDSSGTGGLLHNEQFF	TGTGCCATCAGTGACTCTAGCGGGACGGGGGGGCTCCTACACAATGAGCAGTTCTTC
-	TRBV5-1	few	TRBJ2-3	CASSLGLGASTDTQYF	TGCGCCAGCAGCTTGGGATTAGGGGCCAGCACAGATACGCAGTATTTT
-	TRBV9	-	TRBJ2-1	CASSVESRVNEQFF	TGTGCCAGCAGCGTAGAGTCCAGGGTCAATGAGCAGTTCTTC
TRBD1	TRBV28	-	TRBJ1-5	CASILGGVSHQPQHF	TGTGCCAGCATTCTAGGGGGCGTATCCCATCAGCCCCAGCATTTT
-	TRBV5-4	-	TRBJ1-6	CASSLAGSSYNSPLHF	TGTGCCAGCAGCTTGGCGGGGAGCTCCTATAATTCACCCCTCCACTTT
-	TRBV7-9	-	TRBJ2-2	CASSPQNRTNTGELFF	TGTGCCAGCAGCCCACAGAACAGAACGAACACCGGGGAGCTGTTTTTT
TRBD1	TRBV15	once	TRBJ1-4	CATSKGGQGATNEKLFF	TGTGCCACCAGCAAAGGGGGACAGGGGGCAACTAATGAAAAACTGTTTTTT
-	TRBV5-4	-	TRBJ2-5	CASSLGARQETQYF	TGTGCCAGCAGCTTGGGCGCCCGGCAAGAGACCCAGTACTTC
-	TRBV6-5	-	TRBJ1-4	CASSSRRGKLFF	TGTGCCAGCAGTTCCCGGCGGGGAAAACTGTTTTTT
-	TRBV13	once	TRBJ1-2	CASSLGLTGVVLTGNDGYTF	TGTGCCAGCAGCTTAGGCCTAACTGGCGTCGTATTGACAGGCAACGACGGCTACACCTTC
-	TRBV2	-	TRBJ1-3	CASSVEGSGNTIYF	TGTGCCAGCAGTGTTGAGGGCTCTGGAAACACCATATATTTT
TRBD2	TRBV28	-	TRBJ2-1	CASSEAGPNGGEQFF	TGTGCCAGCAGTGAAGCGGGACCAAACGGGGGTGAGCAGTTCTTC
TRBD2	TRBV5-1	-	TRBJ2-3	CASSLGGLAQLANTDTQYF	TGCGCCAGCAGCTTGGGGGGACTAGCGCAACTAGCGAACACAGATACGCAGTATTTT
-	TRBV7-9	-	TRBJ1-5	CASSLESSAGLNQPQHF	TGTGCCAGCAGCTTAGAATCGTCGGCGGGCCTCAATCAGCCCCAGCATTTT
TRBD1	TRBV5-8	once	TRBJ2-1	CASSLAGGQSYNEQFF	TGTGCCAGCAGCTTGGCAGGGGGTCAATCCTACAATGAGCAGTTCTTC
TRBD1	TRBV30	-	TRBJ1-6	CAWTTGTGTSSYNSPLHF	TGTGCCTGGACGACCGGGACAGGGACCAGCTCCTATAATTCACCCCTCCACTTT
-	TRBV30	-	TRBJ1-3	CAWINSGNTIYF	TGTGCCTGGATAAATTCTGGAAACACCATATATTTT
-	TRBV4-1	-	TRBJ2-3	CASSLTGLGTFSDTQYF	TGCGCCAGCAGCCTCACCGGACTGGGTACATTCTCAGATACGCAGTATTTT
-	TRBV10-3	-	TRBJ2-7	CAISGGQTSYEQYF	TGTGCCATCAGTGGTGGACAGACCTCCTACGAGCAGTACTTC
TRBD2	TRBV7-8	-	TRBJ2-3	CASSLGPPSGGAFPDTQYF	TGTGCCAGCAGCTTAGGACCCCCTAGCGGGGGGGCCTTCCCAGATACGCAGTATTTT
TRBD2	TRBV18	-	TRBJ2-1	CASSGVSSGGHYNEQFF	TGTGCCAGCTCAGGAGTCTCCAGCGGGGGGCACTACAATGAGCAGTTCTTC
TRBD2	TRBV14	-	TRBJ2-1	CASSQDGLAGGGNEQFF	TGTGCCAGCAGCCAAGATGGGCTAGCGGGGGGAGGGAATGAGCAGTTCTTC
-	TRBV29-1	-	TRBJ1-1	CSADSPSLEAFF	TGCAGCGCCGACAGCCCCTCCCTGGAAGCTTTCTTT
-	TRBV6-1	-	TRBJ1-2	CASSEGTEYYGYTF	TGTGCCAGCAGTGAAGGGACAGAGTACTATGGCTACACCTTC
-	TRBV14	-	TRBJ1-3	CASSQPPQGKIGNTIYF	TGTGCCAGCAGCCAACCCCCACAGGGTAAGATTGGAAACACCATATATTTT
TRBD2	TRBV9	-	TRBJ2-7	CASSARGSAGAGEQYF	TGTGCCAGCAGCGCCCGAGGTTCAGCGGGGGCGGGCGAGCAGTACTTC
TRBD2	TRBV19	-	TRBJ2-3	CAKYSGGPSTDTQYF	TGTGCCAAATATAGCGGGGGCCCTAGCACAGATACGCAGTATTTT
TRBD2	TRBV7-9	-	TRBJ2-5	CASRGGGTSGVQETQYF	TGTGCCAGCCGAGGAGGTGGGACTAGCGGGGTACAAGAGACCCAGTACTTC
-	TRBV15	-	TRBJ1-1	CATSHGEGPMNTEAFF	TGTGCCACCAGTCATGGCGAGGGCCCTATGAACACTGAAGCTTTCTTT
-	TRBV7-8	-	TRBJ2-1	CASGAVGPNEQFF	TGTGCCAGCGGGGCGGTTGGCCCCAATGAGCAGTTCTTC
TRBD1	TRBV2	-	TRBJ2-3	CASNRDSATDTQYF	TGTGCCAGCAACCGGGACAGTGCCACAGATACGCAGTATTTT